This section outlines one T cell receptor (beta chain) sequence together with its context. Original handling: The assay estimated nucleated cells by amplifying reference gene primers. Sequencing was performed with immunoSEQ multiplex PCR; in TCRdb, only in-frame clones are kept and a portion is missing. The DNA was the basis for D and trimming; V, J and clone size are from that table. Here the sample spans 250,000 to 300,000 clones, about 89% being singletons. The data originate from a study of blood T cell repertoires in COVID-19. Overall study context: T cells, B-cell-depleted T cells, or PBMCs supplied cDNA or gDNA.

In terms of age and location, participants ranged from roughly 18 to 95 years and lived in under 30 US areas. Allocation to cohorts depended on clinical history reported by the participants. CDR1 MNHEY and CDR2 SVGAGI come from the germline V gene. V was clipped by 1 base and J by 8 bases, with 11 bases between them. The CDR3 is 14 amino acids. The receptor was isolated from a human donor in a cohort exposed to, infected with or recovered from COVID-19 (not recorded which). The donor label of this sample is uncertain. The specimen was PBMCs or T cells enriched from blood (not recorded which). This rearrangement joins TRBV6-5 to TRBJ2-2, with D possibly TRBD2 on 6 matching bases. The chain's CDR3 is CASSYWRGWGELFF. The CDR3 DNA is TGTGCCAGCAGTTACTGGAGGGGATGGGGGGAGCTGTTTTTT.